These 17 T cell receptor beta chains were all obtained from the same sample, sequenced in a study of blood T cells in healthy people across ages. For the second PCR, which ran for 7 to 11 cycles, a sample-barcoded 5' primer and a J-beta primer mix were used. Using its own MiXCR run on the 5' RACE reads, TCRdb lists one record per CDR3 protein. The sample includes about 1.8 million distinct CDR3 sequences, roughly 49% seen only once; the top ten take approximately 2%. The sequencing input was blood. These receptors all stem from a woman in her thirties or forties in good health.

V and J are TRBV12-3 or TRBV12-4 and TRBJ1-2; D unclear. CDR3 size: 12 residues. With 7 bases removed from V and 9 bases from J, the gap between germline ends came to 15 bases. The CDR3 DNA is TGTGCCAGCACCCTGGGTAGTACTAGCTACACCTTC. Protein product: CASTLGSTSYTF.

The chain recombines TRBV27 with TRBJ2-7; D perhaps matches TRBD1 (6 bases). Germline loops: CDR1 MNHEY, CDR2 SMNVEV (reference sequence). There are 13 residues in the CDR3. V lost 5 bases and J lost 7, with 15 bases in between. The CDR3 DNA follows: TGTGCCAGCAGTCCCACCCACCAGGGGGAGCAGTACTTC. This sequence encodes CASSPTHQGEQYF.

This clonotype was counted between two and nine times. The CDR3 is CSALTGNYGYTF. In DNA form, the CDR3 reads TGCAGCGCCCTAACAGGAAACTATGGCTACACCTTC. The chain employs TRBV20-1 and TRBJ1-2; TRBD1 might be the D (5 bases). The CDR3 runs to 12 residues. CDR1 is DFQATT and CDR2 is SNEGSKA in the germline V gene (reference sequence).

The chain is built from TRBV6-1 and TRBJ2-3; 7 positions agree with TRBD1. Germline V lookup: CDR1 MNHNS, CDR2 SASEGT. The CDR3 is 12 amino acids. V dropped 6 bases and J dropped 7; count of bases not matched to a gene: 4. CDR3 sequence (DNA): TGTGCCAGCAGATTACAGGGGAATACGCAGTATTTT. Protein: CASRLQGNTQYF.

This chain uses TRBV7-2 with TRBJ2-2; D might be TRBD1 (5 bases). Germline-derived CDR1 and CDR2 are SGHTA and FQGNSA. The CDR3 contains 15 residues. V was cut by 2 bases and J by 6 bases, with 13 bases left in between. This CDR3 reads CASSLLSGMAGELFF. Here the CDR3 DNA reads TGTGCCAGCAGCTTATTGTCAGGGATGGCCGGGGAGCTGTTTTTT.

V gene TRBV10-2 combines with J gene TRBJ1-1, with a weak D call TRBD1 (5 bases). This CDR3 region has 13 residues. V was shortened by 7 bases and J by 4 bases, with 13 bases between the two germline ends. Germline loops: CDR1 WSHSY, CDR2 SAAADI. This chain's CDR3 is CASKSTGTTEAFF. The DNA for the CDR3 is TGCGCCAGCAAAAGTACGGGGACCACTGAAGCTTTCTTT.

The chain employs TRBV6-1 and TRBJ2-1; no clear D gene. In germline, CDR1 is MNHNS, CDR2 SASEGT. The V gene lost 0 bases and the J gene lost 7 bases, with 7 bases spanning the gap. The CDR3 has 13 residues. The CDR3 DNA reads as TGTGCCAGCAGTGAAGCATACGGGAATGAGCAGTTCTTC. The encoded protein is CASSEAYGNEQFF.

The V and J genes are TRBV10-3 and TRBJ2-2; a weak D match, TRBD2 (5 bases). This CDR3 contains 13 residues. Germline CDR1 is ENHRY and CDR2 is SYGVKD. The V end was cut by 7 bases, the J end by 3 bases, with 9 bases between. The CDR3 protein is CAITRAHTGELFF. Written as DNA, the CDR3 is TGTGCCATCACGAGGGCTCACACCGGGGAGCTGTTTTTT.

The chain recombines TRBV20-1 with TRBJ2-1, with 9 bases aligning to TRBD2. This CDR3 has 14 amino acids. Germline-derived CDR1 and CDR2 are DFQATT and SNEGSKA (reference sequence). V dropped 1 base and J dropped 6; count of bases not matched to a gene: 4. This CDR3 is CSARGELAGNEQFF. Here the CDR3 DNA reads TGCAGTGCTAGAGGCGAACTAGCGGGCAATGAGCAGTTCTTC.

The chain carries TRBV20-1 and TRBJ2-7, with 13 bases aligning to TRBD2. CDR3 size: 14 residues. Germline CDR1 reads DFQATT; CDR2 reads SNEGSKA (reference sequence). Trimming cost V 5 bases and J 7 bases; bases outside gene matches: 8. The CDR3 loop is CSASRLAGGTEQYF. For the CDR3, the DNA is TGCAGTGCTTCCCGACTAGCGGGGGGAACAGAGCAGTACTTC.

This clonotype was seen only a few times. The chain joins TRBV2 to TRBJ2-7; 7 nucleotides agree with TRBD1. The CDR3 consists of 15 residues. The V gene end was trimmed by 3 bases and the J gene end by 0 bases; junction bases not matched to a gene: 5. Germline CDR1 is SNHLY and CDR2 is FYNNEI. The CDR3 DNA reads as TGTGCCAGCAGTGACCCAACAGGGGTCTCCTACGAGCAGTACTTC. Amino acids: CASSDPTGVSYEQYF.

This clonotype was observed a handful of times. The V gene is TRBV11-2, the J gene TRBJ1-2, with 11 bases lining up with TRBD1. The length of the CDR3 is 16 residues. Trimming at V came to 10 bases and at J to 4 bases, leaving 14 bases not matched to a gene. Per germline, CDR1 SGHAT and CDR2 FQNNGV. CDR3 protein: CATAGGQGVLGYGYTF. The DNA of the CDR3 is TGTGCCACCGCGGGGGGACAGGGGGTTCTAGGCTATGGCTACACCTTC.

This clonotype occurred a few times. The chain carries TRBV28 and TRBJ2-4, with a possible D match to TRBD1 (7 bases). This CDR3 spans 15 amino acids. Deletions cut 3 bases from V and 3 bases from J, with 12 bases between. Per germline, CDR1 MDHEN and CDR2 SYDVKM. The CDR3, as DNA: TGTGCCAGCAGTTTCCAGCAGGGGGGCAAAAACATTCAGTACTTC. Translated, it gives CASSFQQGGKNIQYF.

This clonotype was seen a handful of times. The chain recombines TRBV4-1 with TRBJ1-6, with TRBD1 matching 8 bases. Germline CDR1 reads MGHRA; CDR2 reads YSYEKL. The CDR3 is 14 residues long. V shed 8 bases and J 5 bases; nucleotides not matched to a gene: 5. CDR3 bases: TGCGCCAGCGGGCAGGGGGCGAATAATTCACCCCTCCACTTT. This gives the protein CASGQGANNSPLHF.

The chain uses TRBV20-1 and TRBJ2-6; 7 bases are shared with TRBD2. V lost 1 base, J lost 0 bases, and 12 bases stayed unmatched. Per germline, CDR1 DFQATT and CDR2 SNEGSKA (reference sequence). The CDR3 has 19 residues. CDR3 nucleotide sequence: TGCAGTGCTAGAGTCCCAGGGCTATGGGGGGGCTCTGGGGCCAACGTCCTGACTTTC. Protein product: CSARVPGLWGGSGANVLTF.

The V call is TRBV6-5, the J call TRBJ1-1; maybe TRBD1 (5 bases). Per the germline V gene, CDR1 is MNHEY and CDR2 is SVGAGI. The CDR3 runs 15 residues. V was cut by 6 bases and J by 1 base, with 15 bases left in between. CDR3 sequence reads: CASRAISGGNTEAFF. The CDR3 coding sequence is TGTGCCAGCAGGGCCATATCCGGGGGGAACACTGAAGCTTTCTTT.

This clonotype was detected only a few times. The chain employs TRBV12-3 or TRBV12-4 and TRBJ2-7; 12 nucleotides align to TRBD1. V was pared by 0 bases and J by 3 bases, with 18 bases of the junction left unmatched. This CDR3 is 21 amino acids long. CDR3 coding DNA: TGTGCCAGCAGTTTAGCCCGCCGGGGGACAGGGGGCTTCTCAGGCCTCTACGAGCAGTACTTC. It specifies CASSLARRGTGGFSGLYEQYF.